This is a list of T cell receptor beta chains from one sample in a study of read filtering for tumor transcriptome and immune sequencing. TCRdb fed the reads into MiXCR, producing one record per CDR3 protein. The top ten clones hold around 18% of a sample with about 39,000 distinct CDR3 sequences, 11% to 15% of them seen once. Source material: a population of CD138-negative cells sorted from bone marrow. These receptors came from a donor at least 40 years old with multiple myeloma. Each CDR3 is given with its conserved first and last residue. Each record gives: V gene, clone size, D gene, J gene, CDR3 protein, CDR3 DNA. D genes are given only for firm matches. Rows give clone size only sometimes, using once, few, many, or a class for an expanded clone.

TRBV4-3	-	TRBD1	TRBJ2-7	CASSRGLGTGGYEQYF	TGCGCCAGCAGCCGCGGTCTAGGGACAGGGGGCTACGAGCAGTACTTC
TRBV7-7	-	TRBD2	TRBJ2-5	CASSNGLAGVQETQYF	TGTGCTAGCAGCAACGGACTAGCGGGGGTCCAAGAGACCCAGTACTTC
TRBV19	many	-	TRBJ1-5	CASSITGSNQPQHF	TGTGCCAGTAGTATAACAGGGTCGAACCAGCCCCAGCATTTT
TRBV20-1	-	-	TRBJ1-1	CSAPERGWASF	TGCAGTGCCCCGGAAAGGGGATGGGCTTCCTTT
TRBV12-3/TRBV12-4	-	-	TRBJ1-1	CASTQTGMNTEAFF	TGTGCCAGCACCCAGACAGGAATGAACACTGAAGCTTTCTTT
TRBV19	few	-	TRBJ1-1	CASSIRGNTEAFF	TGTGCCAGTAGTATCAGGGGGAACACTGAAGCTTTCTTT
TRBV4-1	-	-	TRBJ2-1	CASSHGGRGPGDEQFF	TGCGCCAGCAGCCACGGTGGGCGGGGGCCGGGAGATGAGCAGTTCTTC
TRBV28	many	-	TRBJ2-1	CASSFSVGSYNEQFF	TGTGCCAGCAGTTTTTCGGTGGGCTCCTACAATGAGCAGTTCTTC
TRBV4-1	many	-	TRBJ2-3	CASSQIPTDTQYF	TGCGCCAGCAGCCAAATCCCCACAGATACGCAGTATTTT
TRBV2	few	TRBD2	TRBJ2-1	CASMVERGSRANEQFF	TGTGCCAGCATGGTCGAGCGGGGGAGCCGGGCCAATGAGCAGTTCTTC
TRBV20-1	many	TRBD1	TRBJ2-7	CSARGQFYEQYF	TGCAGTGCTAGGGGACAGTTCTACGAGCAGTACTTC
TRBV27	few	TRBD2	TRBJ2-5	CASSLTSGGVKTQYF	TGTGCCAGCAGTCTTACTAGCGGGGGGGTGAAGACCCAGTACTTC
TRBV6-2/TRBV6-3	many	-	TRBJ1-1	CASSRGLKPNTEAFF	TGTGCCAGCAGTAGGGGCCTAAAACCGAACACTGAAGCTTTCTTT
TRBV6-4	-	-	TRBJ2-3	CASSEFPEADTQYF	TGTGCCAGCAGTGAATTCCCGGAGGCAGATACGCAGTATTTT
TRBV7-9	few	-	TRBJ2-3	CASSLALDSPSTDTQYF	TGTGCCAGCAGCTTAGCGCTAGACAGCCCTAGCACAGATACGCAGTATTTT
TRBV11-3	-	TRBD2	TRBJ2-3	CASSLVGLAGSTDTQYF	TGTGCCAGCAGCTTAGTCGGACTAGCGGGGAGCACAGATACGCAGTATTTT
TRBV20-1	many	TRBD2	TRBJ2-1	CSARLASSYNEQFF	TGCAGTGCTCGACTAGCAAGCTCCTACAATGAGCAGTTCTTC
TRBV11-2	many	-	TRBJ2-3	CASSWWGTSTDTQYF	TGTGCCAGCAGCTGGTGGGGGACTAGCACAGATACGCAGTATTTT
TRBV4-1	many	-	TRBJ2-2	CASSQVVETGELFF	TGCGCCAGCAGCCAAGTTGTAGAAACCGGGGAGCTGTTTTTT
TRBV2	-	-	TRBJ2-5	CASSDYGLEETQYF	TGTGCCAGCAGTGACTATGGACTTGAAGAGACCCAGTACTTC